This T cell receptor beta chain is from a study of cytomegalovirus exposure and HLA in healthy donors. The study's findings and limits: HLA-A and HLA-B allele assignments for most subjects were reportedly predicted accurately using TCR beta sequences. A later analysis associated 16,951 TCR beta sequences with HLA alleles at a 0.05 false discovery rate. The authors assumed roughly uniform sequencing depth across donors for presence/absence analyses.

The V gene's germline CDR1 is SGHRS and CDR2 YFSETQ. The CDR3 loop spans 14 amino acids. The ends lost 0 bases at V and 13 bases at J; junction bases unmatched: 8. The PCR contained 60 Vbeta and 13 Jbeta primers. TCRdb keeps only in-frame clones here, not all; method: immunoSEQ multiplex PCR. The sample table includes 70,000 to 80,000 clones. A remark on this clone: Its antigen is not known.

Input material: PBMCs. This TCR was recovered from a man aged 40-49 years in good health and CMV-seronegative. The chain recombines TRBV5-1 with TRBJ1-1; 11 positions match TRBD1. This chain's CDR3 is CASSLEDRGQSSFF. The CDR3 DNA reads as TGCGCCAGCAGCTTGGAGGACAGGGGGCAAAGTAGTTTCTTT. The full variable domain, its missing parts supplied by reference TRBV5-1 and TRBJ1-1, is KAGVTQTPRYLIKTRGQQVTLSCSPISGHRSVSWYQQTPGQGLQFLFEYFSETQRNKGNFPGRFSGRQFSNSRSEMNVSTLELGDSALYLCASSLEDRGQSSFFGQGTRLTVV.